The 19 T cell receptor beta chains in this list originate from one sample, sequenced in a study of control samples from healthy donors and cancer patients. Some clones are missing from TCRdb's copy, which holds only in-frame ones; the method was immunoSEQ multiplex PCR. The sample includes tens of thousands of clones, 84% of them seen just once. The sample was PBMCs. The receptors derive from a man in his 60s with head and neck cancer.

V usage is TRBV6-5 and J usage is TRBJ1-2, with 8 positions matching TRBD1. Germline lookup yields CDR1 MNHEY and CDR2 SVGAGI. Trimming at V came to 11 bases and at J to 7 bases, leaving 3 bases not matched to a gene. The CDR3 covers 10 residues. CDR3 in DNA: TGTGCCGTCGGGACAGGTGGCTACACCTTC. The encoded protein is CAVGTGGYTF.

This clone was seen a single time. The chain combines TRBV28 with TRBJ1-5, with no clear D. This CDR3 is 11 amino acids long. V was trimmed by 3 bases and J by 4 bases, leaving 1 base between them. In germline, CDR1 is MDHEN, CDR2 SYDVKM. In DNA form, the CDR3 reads TGTGCCAGCAGTTTGAATCAGCCCCAGCATTTT. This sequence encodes CASSLNQPQHF.

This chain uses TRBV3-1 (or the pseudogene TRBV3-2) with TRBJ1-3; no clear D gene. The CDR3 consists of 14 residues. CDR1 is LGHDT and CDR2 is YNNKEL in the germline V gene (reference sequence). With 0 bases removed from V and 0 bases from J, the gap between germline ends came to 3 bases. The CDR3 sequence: CASSQESSGNTIYF. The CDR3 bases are TGTGCCAGCAGCCAAGAGAGCTCTGGAAACACCATATATTTT.

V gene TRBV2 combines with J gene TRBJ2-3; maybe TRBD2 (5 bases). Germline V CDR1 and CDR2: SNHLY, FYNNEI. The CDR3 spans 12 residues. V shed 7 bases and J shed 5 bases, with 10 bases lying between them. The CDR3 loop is CASNYGEDTQYF. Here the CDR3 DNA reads TGTGCCAGCAATTACGGGGAAGATACGCAGTATTTT. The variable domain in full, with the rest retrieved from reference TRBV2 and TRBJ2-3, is EPEVTQTPSHQVTQMGQEVILRCVPISNHLYFYWYRQILGQKVEFLVSFYNNEISEKSEIFDDQFSVERPDGSNFTLKIRSTKLEDSAMYFCASNYGEDTQYFGPGTRLTVL.

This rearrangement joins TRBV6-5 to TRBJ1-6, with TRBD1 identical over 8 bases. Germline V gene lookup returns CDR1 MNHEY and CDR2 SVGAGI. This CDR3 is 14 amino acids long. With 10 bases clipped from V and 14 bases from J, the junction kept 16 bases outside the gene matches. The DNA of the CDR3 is TGTGCCACCGGGGGGTGGACAGGGAGTTTGGCCCTCCACTTT. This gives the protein CATGGWTGSLALHF.

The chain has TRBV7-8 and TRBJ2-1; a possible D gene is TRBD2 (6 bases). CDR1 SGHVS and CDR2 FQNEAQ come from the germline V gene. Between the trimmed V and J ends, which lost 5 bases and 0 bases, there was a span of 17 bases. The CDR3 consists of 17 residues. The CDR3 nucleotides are TGTGCCAGCAGCCCTACCCCGGGGGAGCGCTCCTACAATGAGCAGTTCTTC. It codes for CASSPTPGERSYNEQFF.

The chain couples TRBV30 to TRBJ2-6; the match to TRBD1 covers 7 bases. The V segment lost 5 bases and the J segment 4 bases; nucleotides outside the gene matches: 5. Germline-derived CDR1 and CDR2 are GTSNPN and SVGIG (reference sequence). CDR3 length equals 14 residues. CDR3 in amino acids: CAWGTGAGANVLTF. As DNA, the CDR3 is TGTGCCTGGGGTACAGGGGCCGGGGCCAACGTCCTGACTTTC.

The CDR3 nucleotides are TGTGCCAGCAGCTTAGTGGGGGGGATGAACACTGAAGCTTTCTTT. Encoded protein: CASSLVGGMNTEAFF. This sequence joins TRBV11-2 and TRBJ1-1, with D maybe TRBD1 (5 bases). The germline gives CDR1 SGHAT, CDR2 FQNNGV. The CDR3 extends over 15 amino acids. The V gene lost 1 base and the J gene lost 0 bases, with 9 bases spanning the gap.

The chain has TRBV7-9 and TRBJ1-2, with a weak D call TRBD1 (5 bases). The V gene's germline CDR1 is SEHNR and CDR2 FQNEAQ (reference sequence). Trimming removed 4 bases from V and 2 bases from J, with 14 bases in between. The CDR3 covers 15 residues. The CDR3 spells CASSSIWGENYGYTF. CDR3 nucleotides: TGTGCCAGCAGCTCCATATGGGGCGAGAACTATGGCTACACCTTC.

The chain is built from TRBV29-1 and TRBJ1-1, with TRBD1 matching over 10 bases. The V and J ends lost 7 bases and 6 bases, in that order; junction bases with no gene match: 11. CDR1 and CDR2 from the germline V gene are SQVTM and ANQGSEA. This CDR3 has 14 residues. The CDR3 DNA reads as TGCAGCGCCACAAGGGACAGGGGCCGCTCTGAAGCTTTCTTT. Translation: CSATRDRGRSEAFF.

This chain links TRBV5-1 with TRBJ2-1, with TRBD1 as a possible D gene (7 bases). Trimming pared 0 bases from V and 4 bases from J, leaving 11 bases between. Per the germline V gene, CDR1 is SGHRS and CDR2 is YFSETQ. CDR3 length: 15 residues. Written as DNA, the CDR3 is TGCGCCAGCAGCTTGGGCCAGGGGGGTTACAATGAGCAGTTCTTC. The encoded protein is CASSLGQGGYNEQFF.

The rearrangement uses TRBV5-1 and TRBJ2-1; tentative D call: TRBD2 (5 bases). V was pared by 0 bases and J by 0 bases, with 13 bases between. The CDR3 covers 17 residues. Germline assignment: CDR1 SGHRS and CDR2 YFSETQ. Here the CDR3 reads CASSLGERRSSYNEQFF. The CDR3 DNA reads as TGCGCCAGCAGCTTGGGGGAGAGGAGAAGCTCCTACAATGAGCAGTTCTTC.

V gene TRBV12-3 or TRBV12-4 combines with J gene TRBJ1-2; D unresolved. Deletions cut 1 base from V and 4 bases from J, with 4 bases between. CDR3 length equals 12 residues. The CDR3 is CASSLDGYGYTF. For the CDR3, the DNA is TGTGCCAGCAGTTTAGACGGCTATGGCTACACCTTC.

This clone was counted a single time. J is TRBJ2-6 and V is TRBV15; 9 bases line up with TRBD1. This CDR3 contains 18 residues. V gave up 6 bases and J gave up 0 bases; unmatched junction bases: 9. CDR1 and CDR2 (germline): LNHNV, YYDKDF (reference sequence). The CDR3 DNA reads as TGTGCCACCAGTACGGACAGGGGAATCCCCTCTGGGGCCAACGTCCTGACTTTC. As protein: CATSTDRGIPSGANVLTF.

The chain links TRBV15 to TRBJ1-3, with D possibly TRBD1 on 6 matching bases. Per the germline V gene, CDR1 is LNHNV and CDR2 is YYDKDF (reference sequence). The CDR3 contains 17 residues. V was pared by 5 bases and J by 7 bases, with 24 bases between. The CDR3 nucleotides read TGTGCCACCAGCGTAAACCCACAGGGCACGCCGGGGAACACCATATATTTT. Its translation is CATSVNPQGTPGNTIYF.

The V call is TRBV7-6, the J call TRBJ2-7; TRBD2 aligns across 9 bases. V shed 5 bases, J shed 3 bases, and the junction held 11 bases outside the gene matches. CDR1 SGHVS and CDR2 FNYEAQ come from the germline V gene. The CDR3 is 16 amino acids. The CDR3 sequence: CASSRAGREGLYEQYF. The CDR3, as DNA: TGTGCCAGCAGCCGAGCAGGGCGGGAGGGCCTCTACGAGCAGTACTTC. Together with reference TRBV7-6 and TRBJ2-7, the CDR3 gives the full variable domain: GAGVSQSPRYKVTKRGQDVALRCDPISGHVSLYWYRQALGQGPEFLTYFNYEAQQDKSGLPNDRFSAERPEGSISTLTIQRTEQRDSAMYRCASSRAGREGLYEQYFGPGTRLTVT.

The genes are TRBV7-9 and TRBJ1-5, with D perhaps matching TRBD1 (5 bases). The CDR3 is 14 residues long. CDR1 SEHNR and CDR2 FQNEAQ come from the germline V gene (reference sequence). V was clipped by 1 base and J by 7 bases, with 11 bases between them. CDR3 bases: TGTGCCAGCAGCTTAGGATCGGGGCTGCAGCCCCAGCATTTT. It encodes CASSLGSGLQPQHF.

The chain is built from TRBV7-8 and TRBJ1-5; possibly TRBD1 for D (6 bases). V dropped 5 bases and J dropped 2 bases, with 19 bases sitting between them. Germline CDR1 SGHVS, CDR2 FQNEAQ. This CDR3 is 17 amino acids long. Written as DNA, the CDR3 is TGTGCCAGCAGCCCCTTAGCGTCAGGGGTCGGCAATCAGCCCCAGCATTTT. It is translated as CASSPLASGVGNQPQHF.

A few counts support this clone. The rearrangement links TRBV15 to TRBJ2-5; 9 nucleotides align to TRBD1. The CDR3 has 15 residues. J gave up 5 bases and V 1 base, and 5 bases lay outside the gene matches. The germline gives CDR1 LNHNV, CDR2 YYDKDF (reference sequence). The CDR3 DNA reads TGTGCCACCAGCAGAGCAACAGGGGGCTCGGAGACCCAGTACTTC. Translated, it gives CATSRATGGSETQYF.